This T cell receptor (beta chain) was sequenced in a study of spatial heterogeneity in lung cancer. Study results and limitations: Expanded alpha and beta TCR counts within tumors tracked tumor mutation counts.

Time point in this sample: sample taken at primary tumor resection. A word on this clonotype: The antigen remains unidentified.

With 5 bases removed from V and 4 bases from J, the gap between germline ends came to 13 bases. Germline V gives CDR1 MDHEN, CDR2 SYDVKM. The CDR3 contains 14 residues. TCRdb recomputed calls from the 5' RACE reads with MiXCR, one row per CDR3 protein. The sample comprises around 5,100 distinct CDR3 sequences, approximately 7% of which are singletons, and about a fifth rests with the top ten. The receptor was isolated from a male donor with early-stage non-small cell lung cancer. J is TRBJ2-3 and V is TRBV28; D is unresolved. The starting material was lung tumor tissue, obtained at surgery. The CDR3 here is CASSGRASPDTQYF. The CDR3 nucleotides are TGTGCCAGCAGTGGCCGGGCCTCCCCAGATACGCAGTATTTT.